Below are 29 T cell receptor beta chains sequenced from a single sample in a study of T cells in Graves' hyperthyroidism and ophthalmopathy. Amplification of TCR beta CDR3 regions used RNA as the template. When the TCR CDR3 underwent first-round RT-PCR, the HTBI primer set was used. A single record per CDR3 protein comes from TCRdb applying MiXCR to the multiplex PCR reads. The sample contains approximately 520,000 distinct CDR3 sequences, approximately 24% of which appear only once. The sequenced sample consisted of blood. The receptor set was obtained from a woman aged 30 to 39 with Graves' ophthalmopathy.

The chain employs TRBV4-2 and TRBJ2-2; 10 bases are shared with TRBD2. This CDR3 region has 16 residues. The V and J ends lost 1 base and 6 bases, in that order; junction bases with no gene match: 5. Germline V lookup: CDR1 LGHNA, CDR2 YNFKEQ. CDR3 residues: CASSQALAGFSGELFF. In DNA form, the CDR3 reads TGTGCCAGCAGCCAAGCACTAGCGGGGTTTTCCGGGGAGCTGTTTTTT.

This clonotype showed up just a few times. J is TRBJ2-7 and V is TRBV6-5; 7 nucleotides line up with TRBD1. The V gene's germline CDR1 is MNHEY and CDR2 SVGAGI. The CDR3 length is 17 residues. Trimming removed 2 bases from V and 0 bases from J; junction bases left unmatched: 10. The CDR3 reads CASSYHRRQGSSYEQYF. The CDR3 bases are TGTGCCAGCAGTTACCACCGGAGACAGGGTAGCTCCTACGAGCAGTACTTC.

This clonotype was detected ten times or more. The chain recombines TRBV19 with TRBJ1-5; 8 nucleotides align to TRBD1. V was pared by 2 bases and J by 3 bases, with 6 bases of the junction left unmatched. From germline, CDR1 is LNHDA and CDR2 SQIVND (reference sequence). The CDR3 has 16 amino acids. CDR3 in amino acids: CASSIWTGTINQPQHF. CDR3 DNA sequence: TGTGCCAGTAGTATATGGACAGGGACGATCAATCAGCCCCAGCATTTT.

The sample holds many counts of this clonotype. The chain joins TRBV2 to TRBJ2-5, with TRBD2 identical over 8 bases. The CDR3 sequence is 15 residues long. Per the germline V gene, CDR1 is SNHLY and CDR2 is FYNNEI. V lost 6 bases and J lost 5; bases outside the gene matches: 11. Written as DNA, the CDR3 is TGTGCCAGCAGCCCTCACCGGGGGGGGGCGGAGACCCAGTACTTC. It yields the protein CASSPHRGGAETQYF. Combining the CDR3 with reference TRBV2 and TRBJ2-5 gives the whole variable domain EPEVTQTPSHQVTQMGQEVILRCVPISNHLYFYWYRQILGQKVEFLVSFYNNEISEKSEIFDDQFSVERPDGSNFTLKIRSTKLEDSAMYFCASSPHRGGAETQYFGPGTRLLVL.

This chain uses TRBV5-4 with TRBJ1-3; weak D call: TRBD1 (5 bases). Germline V gene sequence: CDR1 SGHNT, CDR2 YYREEE (reference sequence). The CDR3 spans 14 residues. V lost 3 bases to trimming and J lost 4 bases, with 11 bases between them. CDR3 coding DNA: TGTGCCAGCAGCTCCGGGACGGACGGAAACACCATATATTTT. It yields the protein CASSSGTDGNTIYF.

This clonotype was seen ten or more times. V is TRBV28 and J is TRBJ1-2, with 10 nucleotides matching TRBD1. CDR3 size: 15 residues. The germline V gene encodes CDR1 MDHEN and CDR2 SYDVKM. V was clipped by 2 bases and J by 8 bases; unmatched bases: 8. The CDR3, as DNA: TGTGCCAGCAGTTTACCCTCGGGACAGGGGAACGGCTACACCTTC. Its protein is CASSLPSGQGNGYTF.

This clonotype was found many times. The chain combines TRBV10-3 with TRBJ2-6; D perhaps matches TRBD2 (5 bases). Germline CDR1 reads ENHRY; CDR2 reads SYGVKD. This CDR3 is 14 amino acids long. V was trimmed by 6 bases and J by 1 base, leaving 7 bases between them. CDR3 amino acids: CAISRGSGANVLTF. CDR3 sequence (DNA): TGTGCCATCAGCCGAGGGTCTGGGGCCAACGTCCTGACTTTC.

The chain has TRBV3-1 and TRBJ1-1; D perhaps matches TRBD1 (5 bases). V was pared by 3 bases and J by 8 bases, with 13 bases between. This CDR3 region has 13 residues. Germline lookup yields CDR1 LGHDT and CDR2 YNNKEL (reference sequence). CDR3 residues: CASSQAAGGEAFF. For the CDR3, the DNA is TGTGCCAGCAGCCAGGCCGCGGGGGGGGAAGCTTTCTTT.

This clonotype was counted at least ten times. The chain links TRBV6-2 or TRBV6-3 to TRBJ2-7, with D possibly matching TRBD1 (6 bases). CDR3 length equals 14 residues. Looked up from germline, CDR1 is MNHEY and CDR2 is SVGEGT. Trimming removed 6 bases at V and 2 bases at J, with 14 bases between. The CDR3 protein is CASSSQRGTYEQYF. The CDR3, as DNA: TGTGCCAGCAGCTCACAGAGGGGGACCTACGAGCAGTACTTC.

This clonotype was counted at least ten times. The V gene is TRBV6-5, the J gene TRBJ1-2; 8 bases fit TRBD1. The CDR3 is made up of 12 amino acids. Germline V gene lookup returns CDR1 MNHEY and CDR2 SVGAGI. V lost 8 bases, J lost 8 bases, and 7 bases stayed unmatched. Here the CDR3 reads CASWTGPGGYTF. In nucleotides, the CDR3 is TGTGCCAGCTGGACAGGGCCAGGAGGCTACACCTTC.

The V and J genes are TRBV6-2 or TRBV6-3 and TRBJ1-1; weak D call: TRBD1 (6 bases). The germline V gene encodes CDR1 MNHEY and CDR2 SVGEGT. V lost 3 bases and J lost 0, with 17 bases in between. CDR3 length: 17 amino acids. The CDR3 region is CASSYRDQGKMNTEAFF. The DNA for the CDR3 is TGTGCCAGCAGTTATAGGGACCAGGGGAAGATGAACACTGAAGCTTTCTTT.

This clonotype was counted ten times or more. A read error may account for a junction end that differs from germline. The genes are TRBV7-2 and TRBJ2-5; 10 nucleotides line up with TRBD2. The germline CDR1 and CDR2 sequences are SGHTA and FQGNSA. The CDR3 covers 15 residues. The CDR3 DNA follows: TGTGCCAGCAACTTAGGGAGCGGGGGGGAAGAGACCCAGTACTTC. As protein: CASNLGSGGEETQYF.

The chain has TRBV6-1 and TRBJ2-5; 8 bases align to TRBD1. The CDR3 is 17 amino acids. The trim removed 8 bases at V and 1 base at J, leaving 15 bases unmatched. CDR1 and CDR2 (germline): MNHNS, SASEGT. This chain's CDR3 is CASSRPGQAIPQETQYF. CDR3 coding DNA: TGTGCCAGCTCGAGACCGGGACAGGCGATTCCCCAAGAGACCCAGTACTTC.

This clonotype has just a few counts. The chain couples TRBV6-1 to TRBJ1-2; the D is unclear. The CDR3 consists of 15 residues. CDR1 and CDR2 from the germline V gene are MNHNS and SASEGT. V lost 3 bases, J lost 0 bases, and 11 bases lay in between. CDR3 loop: CASSDRPGANYGYTF. The CDR3, as DNA: TGTGCCAGCAGTGATCGTCCAGGAGCTAACTATGGCTACACCTTC.

Ten or more counts support this clonotype. V usage is TRBV12-3 or TRBV12-4 and J usage is TRBJ1-5, with D unresolved. Between the trimmed V and J ends, which lost 1 base and 6 bases, there was a span of 10 bases. This CDR3 region has 14 residues. CDR3 residues: CASSLEAGGQPQHF. DNA of the CDR3: TGTGCCAGCAGTTTAGAGGCGGGTGGTCAGCCCCAGCATTTT.

The sample holds many counts of this clonotype. This rearrangement joins TRBV6-1 to TRBJ2-7, with D tentatively TRBD2 (6 bases). This CDR3 has 15 amino acids. Trimming cost V 6 bases and J 1 base, with 16 bases left between them. Looked up from germline, CDR1 is MNHNS and CDR2 is SASEGT. CDR3: CASRPQGGASYEQYF. In nucleotides, the CDR3 is TGTGCCAGCAGACCCCAGGGCGGGGCGTCCTACGAGCAGTACTTC.

This chain joins TRBV11-2 and TRBJ1-2, with 7 bases fitting TRBD1. Trimming removed 2 bases from V and 2 bases from J; junction bases left unmatched: 5. The CDR3 is 15 amino acids. Germline V gene lookup returns CDR1 SGHAT and CDR2 FQNNGV. The CDR3, as DNA: TGTGCCAGCAGCTTATTATTGGACAGGAACTATGGCTACACCTTC. Amino acids: CASSLLLDRNYGYTF.

The chain uses TRBV6-5 and TRBJ1-2, with D possibly being TRBD1 (6 bases). This CDR3 spans 14 amino acids. The germline V and J ends were trimmed by 0 bases and 4 bases, with 9 bases remaining between them. Germline-derived CDR1 and CDR2 are MNHEY and SVGAGI. The CDR3 sequence: CASSYSLTGYGYTF. The CDR3 region has the DNA TGTGCCAGCAGTTACTCCCTGACAGGCTATGGCTACACCTTC.

The J gene is TRBJ2-5, the V gene TRBV28; maybe TRBD1 (6 bases). This CDR3 region has 14 residues. Germline CDR1 is MDHEN and CDR2 is SYDVKM. V shed 6 bases and J shed 5 bases, with 16 bases lying between them. CDR3: CASRGDTGYETQYF. The CDR3 DNA is TGTGCCAGCAGGGGAGATACAGGGTACGAGACCCAGTACTTC.

This clonotype was seen at least ten times. V is TRBV19 and J is TRBJ2-7, with D perhaps matching TRBD1 or TRBD2 (5 bases each). CDR3 length: 15 residues. The germline gives CDR1 LNHDA, CDR2 SQIVND (reference sequence). Trimming stripped 5 bases from V and 6 bases from J, with 20 bases between. This chain's CDR3 is CASSSRLTGGVEQYF. CDR3 sequence (DNA): TGTGCCAGTAGTTCCCGTCTCACAGGAGGCGTCGAGCAGTACTTC.

The chain recombines TRBV7-9 with TRBJ2-6; D is unresolved. The V end was cut by 5 bases, the J end by 3 bases, with 8 bases between. Per the germline V gene, CDR1 is SEHNR and CDR2 is FQNEAQ (reference sequence). The CDR3 runs to 14 residues. The CDR3, as DNA: TGTGCCAGCAGCCCTAGGGATGGGGCCAACGTCCTGACTTTC. Residues: CASSPRDGANVLTF.

This clonotype has ten or more counts. The gene calls are TRBV12-3 or TRBV12-4 and TRBJ1-5; 9 nucleotides match TRBD1. This CDR3 is built from 17 residues. V was clipped by 1 base and J by 0 bases; unmatched bases: 4. The CDR3 nucleotides read TGTGCCAGCAGTTTAGGGACAGGGGTTGGTAGCAATCAGCCCCAGCATTTT. It specifies CASSLGTGVGSNQPQHF.

This clonotype was observed a few times. The V gene is TRBV20-1, the J gene TRBJ2-7; TRBD1 matches 7 bases. The germline gives CDR1 DFQATT, CDR2 SNEGSKA (reference sequence). The CDR3 has 14 amino acids. V gave up 8 bases and J gave up 0 bases; unmatched junction bases: 10. The CDR3 loop is CSIGGEGGSYEQYF. The CDR3, as DNA: TGCAGTATAGGGGGCGAAGGGGGCTCCTACGAGCAGTACTTC.

Ten or more counts support this clonotype. V gene TRBV20-1 combines with J gene TRBJ1-1; 11 bases map to TRBD1. Germline CDR1 reads DFQATT; CDR2 reads SNEGSKA (reference sequence). The CDR3 contains 13 residues. Trimming took 0 bases from V and 12 from J; bases not matched to a gene: 6. The CDR3 coding sequence is TGCAGTGCTAGAGACCCGGACAGGGGGCTGTCTTTCTTT. The encoded protein is CSARDPDRGLSFF.

This clonotype occurred a few times. J is TRBJ1-1 and V is TRBV24-1, with TRBD1 identical over 7 bases. The CDR3 covers 14 residues. Germline CDR1 reads KGHDR; CDR2 reads SFDVKD. V lost 7 bases, J lost 7 bases, and 11 bases stayed unmatched. As DNA, the CDR3 is TGTGCCACCAGATCTACAGGGGCACCCTTTGAAGCTTTCTTT. Encoded protein: CATRSTGAPFEAFF.

This clonotype was observed a handful of times. V is TRBV20-1 and J is TRBJ2-7; 14 positions agree with TRBD2. V gave up 0 bases and J gave up 2 bases; unmatched junction bases: 9. This CDR3 is 18 amino acids long. CDR1 and CDR2 (germline): DFQATT, SNEGSKA (reference sequence). The CDR3 nucleotides are TGCAGTGCTAGAGATTCCTACGGGACTAGCGGGAGACCCTACGAGCAGTACTTC. Its translation: CSARDSYGTSGRPYEQYF.

In this sample, this clonotype turned up many times. The chain carries TRBV12-3 or TRBV12-4 and TRBJ1-1, with unresolved D. The CDR3 is 11 residues long. Trimming removed 5 bases from V and 5 bases from J, with 6 bases in between. For the CDR3, the DNA is TGTGCCAGCAGTACAAAGACTGAAGCTTTCTTT. Translation: CASSTKTEAFF.

The CDR3 DNA reads TGTGCCAGCAGTTACGGCCTGACAGGGGGAACTGAAGCTTTCTTT. It yields the protein CASSYGLTGGTEAFF. This chain uses TRBV6-5 with TRBJ1-1, with 9 bases fitting TRBD1. This CDR3 is 15 amino acids long. Germline V gene data show CDR1 as MNHEY and CDR2 as SVGAGI. V lost 2 bases, J lost 5 bases, and 6 bases stayed unmatched.

This clonotype was seen ten or more times. The chain is built from TRBV5-1 and TRBJ1-3; a weak D match, TRBD1 (6 bases). The V end was cut by 4 bases, the J end by 4 bases, with 9 bases between. Germline V gene sequence: CDR1 SGHRS, CDR2 YFSETQ. This CDR3 has 13 amino acids. CDR3 region: CASSTDSGNTIYF. The CDR3 nucleotides read TGCGCCAGCAGCACGGACAGCGGAAACACCATATATTTT.